Sequencing of this T cell receptor (beta chain) was carried out in a study of T cells in Graves' hyperthyroidism and ophthalmopathy. The CDR3 is made up of 19 amino acids. Germline loops: CDR1 MGHRA, CDR2 YSYEKL. Trimming stripped 5 bases from V and 1 base from J, with 25 bases between. Authors of the study amplified TCR beta CDR3 regions from RNA transcripts. With the HTBI primer set, the TCR CDR3 went through a first round of RT-PCR. TCRdb called the multiplex PCR reads again in MiXCR, with one record for every CDR3 protein. The sample lists 500,000 to 750,000 distinct CDR3 sequences, approximately 15% occurring once.

This clonotype was sampled from a woman in her 30s with Graves' hyperthyroidism. Sequencing used blood. The V gene is TRBV4-1, the J gene TRBJ2-3; D could derive from TRBD1 or TRBD2 (5 bases each). Here the CDR3 DNA reads TGCGCCAGCAGCGGGAGACCGACGGACACACGCACAGGCACAGATACGCAGTATTTT. Protein product: CASSGRPTDTRTGTDTQYF.